These 13 T cell receptor beta chains came from one sample sequenced in a study of Graves' ophthalmopathy and Graves' hyperthyroidism. The study amplified TCR beta CDR3 regions using RNA transcripts. HTBI-primed RT-PCR formed the first round, and a multiplex PCR formed the second. One entry per CDR3 protein, called by TCRdb with MiXCR from the multiplex PCR reads. This table has hundreds of thousands of distinct CDR3 sequences, roughly 20% appearing once. The specimen was peripheral blood. These receptors came from a woman aged 18-29 years with stable Graves' hyperthyroidism.

The chain carries TRBV12-3 or TRBV12-4 and TRBJ1-5, with no clear D. V was cut by 7 bases and J by 6 bases, with 10 bases left in between. The CDR3 has 12 amino acids. CDR3 sequence (DNA): TGTGCCAGCAAGCTCGGAGGTCAGCCCCAGCATTTT. Protein product: CASKLGGQPQHF.

This clonotype was detected ten times or more. This chain uses TRBV25-1 with TRBJ1-1; D gene unclear. Per the germline V gene, CDR1 is MGHDK and CDR2 is SYGVNS. This CDR3 has 15 residues. The V end was cut by 3 bases, the J end by 3 bases, with 14 bases between. DNA for the CDR3: TGTGCCAGCAGTGAGTCGGTTGGAGCGTACACTGAAGCTTTCTTT. Protein sequence: CASSESVGAYTEAFF. Full variable domain (remainder filled in from reference TRBV25-1 and TRBJ1-1): EADIYQTPRYLVIGTGKKITLECSQTMGHDKMYWYQQDPGMELHLIHYSYGVNSTEKGDLSSESTVSRIRTEHFPLTLESARPSHTSQYLCASSESVGAYTEAFFGQGTRLTVV.

This clonotype was seen many times. J is TRBJ2-7 and V is TRBV15, with D unresolved. CDR3 length: 14 amino acids. V lost 0 bases to trimming and J lost 3 bases, with 9 bases between them. CDR1 and CDR2 from the germline V gene are LNHNV and YYDKDF (reference sequence). The CDR3 nucleotides read TGTGCCACCAGCAGAGAAGGGAATGGCTACGAGCAGTACTTC. Protein: CATSREGNGYEQYF.

This clonotype was seen more than once but under ten times. One junction end does not reproduce the germline sequence, and a read error may be involved. V is TRBV6-2 or TRBV6-3 and J is TRBJ1-5; TRBD1 is a possible D gene (5 bases). Germline lookup yields CDR1 MNHEY and CDR2 SVGEGT. The CDR3 loop spans 18 amino acids. CDR3 residues: CASSPGWQGGMLNRPQHF. The CDR3 DNA sequence: TGTGCCAGCAGCCCCGGCTGGCAGGGAGGAATGTTGAATCGGCCCCAGCATTTT.

Ten or more counts support this clonotype. The rearrangement uses TRBV5-1 and TRBJ2-7, with 9 bases fitting TRBD2. There are 13 residues in the CDR3. Germline V gene sequence: CDR1 SGHRS, CDR2 YFSETQ. V was clipped by 5 bases and J by 6 bases; unmatched bases: 6. DNA of the CDR3: TGCGCCAGCAGTCCTGGGACTAGCAGCGAGCAGTACTTC. This sequence encodes CASSPGTSSEQYF.

In its sample, this clonotype was seen a few times. The chain uses TRBV28 and TRBJ1-1; D is perhaps TRBD1 (6 bases). This CDR3 region has 15 residues. V gave up 4 bases and J gave up 0 bases, with 12 bases separating them. Germline V CDR1 and CDR2: MDHEN, SYDVKM. The CDR3 DNA reads as TGTGCCAGCAGTTGGGGGGGCGTCGTGAACACTGAAGCTTTCTTT. Its protein is CASSWGGVVNTEAFF.

The chain joins TRBV4-1 to TRBJ2-5; 10 positions match TRBD2. The CDR3 is 16 amino acids. Per the germline V gene, CDR1 is MGHRA and CDR2 is YSYEKL. J gave up 4 bases and V 1 base, and 6 bases lay outside the gene matches. CDR3: CASSQGLAGVGETQYF. The CDR3 DNA reads TGCGCCAGCAGCCAAGGGCTAGCGGGAGTCGGAGAGACCCAGTACTTC.

At least ten counts were recorded for this clonotype. CDR3 sequence: CATSSPGQNYGYTF. The CDR3 nucleotides read TGTGCCACCAGCAGTCCGGGACAGAACTATGGCTACACCTTC. The chain joins TRBV15 to TRBJ1-2; 7 bases match TRBD1. Trimming cost V 3 bases and J 2 bases; bases outside gene matches: 3. Germline-derived CDR1 and CDR2 are LNHNV and YYDKDF (reference sequence). The CDR3 contains 14 residues.

This clonotype was seen ten or more times. The rearrangement joins TRBV12-3 or TRBV12-4 to TRBJ1-6; 8 bases align to TRBD1. This CDR3 is 16 amino acids long. V shed 6 bases and J 7 bases; nucleotides not matched to a gene: 11. The DNA of the CDR3 is TGTGCCAGCAGCTACTTCCAGGGGGCTAGGAATTCACCCCTCCACTTT. It is translated as CASSYFQGARNSPLHF.

Many counts were recorded for this clonotype. The genes are TRBV30 and TRBJ1-1; D gene uncertain. V shed 0 bases and J shed 5 bases, with 10 bases lying between them. Per the germline V gene, CDR1 is GTSNPN and CDR2 is SVGIG (reference sequence). The length of the CDR3 is 13 residues. The CDR3 region is CAWSVSGWTEAFF. As DNA, the CDR3 is TGTGCCTGGAGTGTGTCTGGGTGGACTGAAGCTTTCTTT.

This clonotype was picked up a small number of times. This chain connects TRBV19 to TRBJ2-2; D gene uncertain. Germline CDR1 and CDR2: LNHDA and SQIVND (reference sequence). Deletions cut 5 bases from V and 1 base from J, with 5 bases between. The CDR3 is 13 residues long. CDR3 loop: CASSAQNTGELFF. The DNA for the CDR3 is TGTGCCAGTAGTGCTCAGAACACCGGGGAGCTGTTTTTT.

This clonotype has ten or more counts. The V gene is TRBV6-2 or TRBV6-3, the J gene TRBJ2-7, with TRBD2 matching over 10 bases. The V gene's germline CDR1 is MNHEY and CDR2 SVGEGT. This CDR3 has 16 residues. V shed 7 bases, J shed 2 bases, and the junction held 11 bases outside the gene matches. The CDR3 here is CASTRQLAGLTYEQYF. The CDR3 DNA reads as TGTGCCAGCACCCGACAACTAGCGGGACTGACCTACGAGCAGTACTTC.

This clonotype was picked up many times. This chain joins TRBV6-1 and TRBJ1-2, with D possibly TRBD1 on 5 matching bases. V lost 1 base and J lost 0, with 9 bases in between. The CDR3 totals 15 residues. The V gene's germline CDR1 is MNHNS and CDR2 SASEGT. Written as DNA, the CDR3 is TGTGCCAGCAGTGAAGGGACAAATTCTAACTATGGCTACACCTTC. Translated: CASSEGTNSNYGYTF.